This TCR beta chain comes out of a study of shared clonotypes between healthy human individuals. Study context: A donor's plate count was three for CD4 naive and three for CD4 memory; CD8 naive had two and CD8 memory one. Study-wide findings and caveats: Shared across a few donors were roughly 5.3% of the naive CD4 clonotypes.

A CD45RA-negative memory subset and a CD45RA+ naive subset were separated from the CD4+ cells. This clone was seen a few times. Its antigen is undetermined. Trimming left V 5 bases short and J 9 bases short, with 14 bases between. Germline CDR1 and CDR2: SGHNT and YENEEA. The CDR3 has 13 residues. It was 200 to 250 ng DNA, 25,000 to 35,000 T cell genomes, that sorted-subset replicate PCRs used. Data came from immunoSEQ multiplex PCR; TCRdb stores just in-frame clones and leaves some out. The table lists some 1,400,000 clones, around 97% of them singletons. The genes are TRBV11-3 and TRBJ2-1; D is tentatively TRBD1 or TRBD2 (5 bases each). The sequence was obtained from a man aged 25-40 years in good health. The sequenced sample consisted of naive CD4+ T cells sorted from blood. Subset of the sample: CD45RA+ positively selected. The CDR3 reads CASSPDPGGEQFF. CDR3 DNA sequence: TGTGCCAGCAGCCCCGATCCTGGGGGTGAGCAGTTCTTC.